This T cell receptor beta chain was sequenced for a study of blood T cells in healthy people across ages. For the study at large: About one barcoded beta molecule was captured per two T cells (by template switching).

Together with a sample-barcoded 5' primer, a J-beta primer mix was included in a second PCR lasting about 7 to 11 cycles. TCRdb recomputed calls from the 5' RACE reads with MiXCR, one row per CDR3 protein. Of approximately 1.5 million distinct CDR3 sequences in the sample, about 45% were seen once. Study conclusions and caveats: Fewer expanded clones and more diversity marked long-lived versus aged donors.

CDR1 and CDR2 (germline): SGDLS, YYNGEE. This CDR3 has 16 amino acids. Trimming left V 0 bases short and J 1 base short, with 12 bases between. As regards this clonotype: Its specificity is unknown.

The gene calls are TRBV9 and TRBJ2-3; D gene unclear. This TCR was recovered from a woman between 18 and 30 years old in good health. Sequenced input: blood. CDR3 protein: CASSVGVVMGTDTQYF. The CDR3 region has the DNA TGTGCCAGCAGCGTAGGGGTGGTTATGGGCACAGATACGCAGTATTTT.